The sequence of this T cell receptor (beta chain) was determined in a study of T cell responses to AZD1222 COVID-19 vaccine. Study-wide context: The study pooled second doses at about 4 or about 12 weeks.

This CDR3 comprises 12 residues. The germline V and J ends were trimmed by 4 bases and 2 bases, with 8 bases remaining between them. Germline CDR1 reads GTSNPN; CDR2 reads SVGIG (reference sequence). Whole-study findings and limits: With dominance at 160-218 and 743-854, vaccine-associated CD4 TCRs spanned spike. Baseline seropositivity characterized only 5 to 7 AZD1222 recipients. Increased Spike-specific TCR breadth and depth were observed after two AZD1222 doses.

Some clones are missing from TCRdb's copy, which holds only in-frame ones; the method was immunoSEQ multiplex PCR. The sample lists 90,000 to 110,000 clones; more than 75% were seen once. To note about this clone: The antigen remains unidentified.

The receptor comes from an adult in good health. This sequence joins TRBV30 and TRBJ1-2; tentatively, D is TRBD1 (6 bases). The sequencing here drew on peripheral blood, taken on day 0 of AZD1222 vaccination. The DNA for the CDR3 is TGTGCCTGGACCCAGGGGAACTATGGCTACACCTTC. It yields the protein CAWTQGNYGYTF.